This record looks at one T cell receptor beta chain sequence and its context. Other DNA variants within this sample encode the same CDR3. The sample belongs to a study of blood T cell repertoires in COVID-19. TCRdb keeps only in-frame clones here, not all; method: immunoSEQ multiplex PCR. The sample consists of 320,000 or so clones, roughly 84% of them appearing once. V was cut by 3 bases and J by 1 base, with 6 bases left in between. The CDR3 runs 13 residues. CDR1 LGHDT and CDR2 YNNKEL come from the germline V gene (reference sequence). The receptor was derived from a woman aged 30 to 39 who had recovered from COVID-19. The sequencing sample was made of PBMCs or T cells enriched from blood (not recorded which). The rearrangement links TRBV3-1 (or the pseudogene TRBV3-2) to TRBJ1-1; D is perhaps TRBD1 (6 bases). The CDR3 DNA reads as TGTGCCAGCAGCCAGACAGGGAACACTGAAGCTTTCTTT. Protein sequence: CASSQTGNTEAFF.